This passage covers 22 T cell receptor beta chains from one sample sequenced in a study of blood T cells in healthy people across ages. Primers used in a second PCR of about 6 to 12 cycles were a sample-barcoded 5' primer and a J-beta primer mix. Using its own MiXCR run on the 5' RACE reads, TCRdb lists one record per CDR3 protein. Found here are around 940,000 distinct CDR3 sequences, roughly 51% of them singletons; the top ten hold 20% to 25%. Sample: blood. The receptors derive from a woman aged 60-70 years in good health.

The CDR3 loop reads CASGKSATDTQYF. For the CDR3, the DNA is TGTGCCAGCGGTAAATCGGCCACAGATACGCAGTATTTT. The gene calls are TRBV12-3 or TRBV12-4 and TRBJ2-3; D ambiguous. Trimming removed 8 bases from V and 2 bases from J, with 11 bases in between. The CDR3 has 13 amino acids.

The chain recombines TRBV5-6 with TRBJ2-5; TRBD1 matches 9 bases. The CDR3 length is 15 residues. Germline values: CDR1 SGHDT, CDR2 YYEEEE. J was trimmed by 5 bases and V by 2 bases; bases with no gene match: 7. The CDR3 nucleotides are TGTGCCAGCAGCTTACTCGGGACAGGGATCGAGACCCAGTACTTC. This gives the protein CASSLLGTGIETQYF.

This clonotype was seen a few times. The chain joins TRBV4-1 to TRBJ2-4; 7 bases fit TRBD1. The germline CDR1 and CDR2 sequences are MGHRA and YSYEKL. Trimming removed 2 bases from V and 6 bases from J; junction bases left unmatched: 13. The CDR3 contains 17 residues. The CDR3 DNA sequence: TGCGCCAGCAGCCAACCTCCGGGACAGAAGGTCGGAAACATTCAGTACTTC. Its translation: CASSQPPGQKVGNIQYF.

This chain connects TRBV9 to TRBJ2-5; the D gene is possibly TRBD2 (6 bases). The V and J ends lost 4 bases and 11 bases respectively, with 24 bases between them. Germline V lookup: CDR1 SGDLS, CDR2 YYNGEE. The CDR3 sequence is 15 residues long. The CDR3 protein is CASSRDSGTYNEQYF. In DNA, the CDR3 is TGTGCCAGCAGCCGCGATAGCGGAACCTACAATGAGCAGTACTTC.

The CDR3 DNA follows: TGTGCCAGTAGTATCTACCCTGCGGAGCCCTACAATGAGCAGTTCTTC. This codes for CASSIYPAEPYNEQFF. The chain uses TRBV19 and TRBJ2-1; no clear D. Trimming took 3 bases from V and 2 from J, leaving 14 bases between them. Germline V CDR1 and CDR2: LNHDA, SQIVND (reference sequence). The CDR3 runs to 16 residues.

The chain employs TRBV24-1 and TRBJ2-3; either TRBD1 or TRBD2 may fit D (5 bases each). Trimming took 3 bases from V and 2 from J, leaving 11 bases between them. The length of the CDR3 is 15 residues. Germline V gives CDR1 KGHDR, CDR2 SFDVKD. The CDR3 loop is CATSDAGAYTDTQYF. The CDR3 bases are TGTGCCACCAGTGATGCCGGGGCCTACACAGATACGCAGTATTTT.

For the CDR3, the DNA is TGTGCCAGCAGCACCCTCGCAGGGACTAGCGGGTTATCCTACGAGCAGTACTTC. Encoded protein: CASSTLAGTSGLSYEQYF. This sequence joins TRBV7-2 and TRBJ2-7, with 12 bases aligning to TRBD2. CDR3 length: 18 residues. CDR1 is SGHTA and CDR2 is FQGNSA in the germline V gene. V shed 5 bases and J 1 base; nucleotides not matched to a gene: 12.

The chain couples TRBV13 to TRBJ1-1; a possible D gene is TRBD1 (5 bases). Trimming removed 6 bases from V and 5 bases from J, with 16 bases in between. CDR3 length: 14 amino acids. CDR1 and CDR2 (germline): PRHDT, FYEKMQ (reference sequence). The CDR3 nucleotides are TGTGCCAGCAGACACGGGGGGGTAGAGACTGAAGCTTTCTTT. As protein: CASRHGGVETEAFF.

This chain uses TRBV12-3 or TRBV12-4 with TRBJ2-7; D not resolved. V lost 3 bases and J 7 bases, leaving 16 bases between the germline ends. The CDR3 runs 14 residues. CDR3 amino acids: CASSFSGRLGEQYF. CDR3 DNA: TGTGCCAGCAGTTTTTCGGGCCGGCTGGGAGAGCAGTACTTC.

The V and J genes are TRBV20-1 and TRBJ1-6, with 10 nucleotides matching TRBD1. The ends lost 2 bases at V and 6 bases at J; junction bases unmatched: 7. This CDR3 has 16 amino acids. Germline V lookup: CDR1 DFQATT, CDR2 SNEGSKA (reference sequence). The CDR3 nucleotides are TGCAGTGCTAGAACCAAGGACAGGGGGGTTAATTCACCCCTCCACTTT. Amino acids: CSARTKDRGVNSPLHF.

V gene TRBV6-5 combines with J gene TRBJ2-7, with D perhaps given as TRBD1 or TRBD2 (5 bases each). Germline values: CDR1 MNHEY, CDR2 SVGAGI. The CDR3 has 14 amino acids. Trimming stripped 2 bases from V and 4 bases from J, with 12 bases between. CDR3 loop: CASSYREGAYEQYF. The CDR3 nucleotides read TGTGCCAGCAGTTACCGGGAAGGGGCTTACGAGCAGTACTTC.

The rearrangement joins TRBV7-2 to TRBJ2-7; D is unclear. The CDR3 consists of 15 residues. V shed 8 bases and J shed 1 base, with 18 bases lying between them. The germline CDR1 and CDR2 sequences are SGHTA and FQGNSA. The CDR3: CASQPYKFGSYEQYF. In nucleotides, the CDR3 is TGTGCCAGCCAACCTTATAAGTTCGGGTCCTACGAGCAGTACTTC.

V is TRBV7-9 and J is TRBJ2-5, with D hard to call. Trimming removed 4 bases at V and 1 base at J, with 16 bases between. Germline V lookup: CDR1 SEHNR, CDR2 FQNEAQ (reference sequence). This CDR3 spans 16 amino acids. CDR3 residues: CASSSLLEASQETQYF. DNA of the CDR3: TGTGCCAGCAGCTCCCTTCTCGAGGCATCCCAAGAGACCCAGTACTTC.

This rearrangement joins TRBV20-1 to TRBJ2-1; D not certain. Trimming removed 1 base at V and 6 bases at J, with 10 bases between. This CDR3 contains 13 residues. The germline V gene encodes CDR1 DFQATT and CDR2 SNEGSKA (reference sequence). The CDR3: CSARASARNEQFF. The CDR3 DNA is TGCAGTGCTAGAGCTTCTGCCCGCAATGAGCAGTTCTTC.

The CDR3 DNA sequence: TGTGCCTGGAGTGTTACTAGCGGGATTACAGATACGCAGTATTTT. Translated: CAWSVTSGITDTQYF. V is TRBV30 and J is TRBJ2-3; 10 positions match TRBD2. The CDR3 has 15 amino acids. Germline V gene data show CDR1 as GTSNPN and CDR2 as SVGIG (reference sequence). V dropped 0 bases and J dropped 3; count of bases not matched to a gene: 3.

The CDR3 is CASGDSGGLETQYF. The CDR3 nucleotides read TGTGCTAGTGGTGATAGCGGGGGATTAGAGACCCAGTACTTC. The chain joins TRBV12-5 to TRBJ2-7, with 9 bases that match TRBD2. The last part of the DNA fits TRBJ2-5 better; the J call may be wrong. The CDR3 is 14 amino acids. CDR1 is LGHNT and CDR2 is FRNRAP in the germline V gene.

This CDR3 reads CASSPRQGARYEQYF. CDR3 coding DNA: TGTGCCAGCAGCCCGCGACAGGGGGCGCGCTACGAGCAGTACTTC. This chain joins TRBV7-8 and TRBJ2-7, with 10 nucleotides matching TRBD1. Unmatched junction bases numbered 7, after V lost 5 bases and J lost 3 bases. Germline values: CDR1 SGHVS, CDR2 FQNEAQ. The CDR3 runs 15 residues. The complete variable domain, with remaining parts taken from reference TRBV7-8 and TRBJ2-7, reads GAGVSQSPRYKVAKRGQDVALRCDPISGHVSLFWYQQALGQGPEFLTYFQNEAQLDKSGLPSDRFFAERPEGSVSTLKIQRTQQEDSAVYLCASSPRQGARYEQYFGPGTRLTVT.

This rearrangement joins TRBV6-1 to TRBJ1-6, with 7 bases fitting TRBD1. With 6 bases clipped from V and 9 bases from J, the junction kept 8 bases outside the gene matches. CDR3 length equals 14 residues. From germline, CDR1 is MNHNS and CDR2 SASEGT. CDR3: CASSLKRQGSPLHF. The CDR3 coding sequence is TGTGCCAGCAGCCTCAAGAGACAGGGTTCACCCCTCCACTTT.

This chain links TRBV5-1 with TRBJ1-1; 9 bases match TRBD1. The CDR3 length is 14 residues. V lost 3 bases and J lost 8; bases outside the gene matches: 8. The germline V gene encodes CDR1 SGHRS and CDR2 YFSETQ. Here the CDR3 DNA reads TGCGCCAGCAGCTCACACAGGGGGCAGACCGAAGCTTTCTTT. It codes for CASSSHRGQTEAFF. The whole variable domain, remainder taken from reference TRBV5-1 and TRBJ1-1, is KAGVTQTPRYLIKTRGQQVTLSCSPISGHRSVSWYQQTPGQGLQFLFEYFSETQRNKGNFPGRFSGRQFSNSRSEMNVSTLELGDSALYLCASSSHRGQTEAFFGQGTRLTVV.

This clonotype came up a few times. A read error may produce the germline difference seen at one junction end. This chain joins TRBV20-1 and TRBJ2-3; weak D call: TRBD2 (6 bases). There are 14 residues in the CDR3. Germline loops: CDR1 DFQATT, CDR2 SNEGSKA (reference sequence). The CDR3 DNA is TGCAGTGCCGCTAGCGACATCCTCACAGGTACGCAGTATTTT. Encoded protein: CSAASDILTGTQYF.

This clonotype was seen a few times. J is TRBJ2-7 and V is TRBV4-1; TRBD1 aligns across 10 bases. Germline V lookup: CDR1 MGHRA, CDR2 YSYEKL. CDR3 size: 15 residues. V lost 2 bases and J lost 6; bases outside the gene matches: 7. CDR3 in DNA: TGCGCCAGCAGCCAACAAGGGACAGGGGTTCGCGAGCAGTACTTC. This encodes CASSQQGTGVREQYF.

The V and J genes are TRBV7-3 and TRBJ2-1; 9 bases match TRBD2. CDR3 size: 15 residues. Germline V lookup: CDR1 SGHTA, CDR2 FQGTGA. With 6 bases clipped from V and 9 bases from J, the junction kept 12 bases outside the gene matches. In DNA form, the CDR3 reads TGTGCCAGCAGGCTTTCTAGCGGGATTACACGTGAGCAGTTCTTC. Its protein is CASRLSSGITREQFF.